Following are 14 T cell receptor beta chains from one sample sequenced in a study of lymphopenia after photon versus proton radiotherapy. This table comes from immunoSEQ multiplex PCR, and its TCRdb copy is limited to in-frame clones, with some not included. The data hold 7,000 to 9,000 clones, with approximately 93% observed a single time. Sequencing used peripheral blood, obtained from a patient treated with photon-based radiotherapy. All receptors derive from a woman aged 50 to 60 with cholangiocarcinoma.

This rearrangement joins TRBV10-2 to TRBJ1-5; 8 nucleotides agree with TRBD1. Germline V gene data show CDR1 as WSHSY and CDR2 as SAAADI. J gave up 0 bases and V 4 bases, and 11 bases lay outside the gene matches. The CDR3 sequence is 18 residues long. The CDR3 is CASSVGQEEWYSNQPQHF. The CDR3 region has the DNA TGCGCCAGCAGTGTGGGACAGGAAGAGTGGTATAGCAATCAGCCCCAGCATTTT.

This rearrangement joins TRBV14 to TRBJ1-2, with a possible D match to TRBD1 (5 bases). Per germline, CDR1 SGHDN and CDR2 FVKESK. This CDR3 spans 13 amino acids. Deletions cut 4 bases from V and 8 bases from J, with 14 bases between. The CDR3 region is CASSPRQLEGYTF. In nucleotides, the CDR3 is TGTGCCAGCAGCCCGAGACAGCTGGAGGGCTACACCTTC.

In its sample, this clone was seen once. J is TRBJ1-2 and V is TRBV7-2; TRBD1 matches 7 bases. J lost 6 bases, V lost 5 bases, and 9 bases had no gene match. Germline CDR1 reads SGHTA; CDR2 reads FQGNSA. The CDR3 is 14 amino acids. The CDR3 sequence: CASSRKTGRDGYTF. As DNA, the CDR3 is TGTGCCAGCAGCCGAAAGACAGGGAGGGATGGCTACACCTTC.

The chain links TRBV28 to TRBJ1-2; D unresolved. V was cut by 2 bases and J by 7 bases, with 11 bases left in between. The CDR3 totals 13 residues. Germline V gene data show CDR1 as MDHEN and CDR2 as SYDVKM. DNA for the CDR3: TGTGCCAGCAGTTTAAGTGGCGGCCTTGGCTACACCTTC. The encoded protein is CASSLSGGLGYTF.

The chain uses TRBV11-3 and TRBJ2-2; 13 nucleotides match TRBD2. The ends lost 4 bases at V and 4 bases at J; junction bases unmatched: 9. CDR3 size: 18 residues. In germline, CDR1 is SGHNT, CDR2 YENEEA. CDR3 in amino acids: CASSSSGLAGMSTGELFF. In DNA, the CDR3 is TGTGCCAGCAGCTCGTCGGGACTAGCGGGGATGAGCACCGGGGAGCTGTTTTTT.

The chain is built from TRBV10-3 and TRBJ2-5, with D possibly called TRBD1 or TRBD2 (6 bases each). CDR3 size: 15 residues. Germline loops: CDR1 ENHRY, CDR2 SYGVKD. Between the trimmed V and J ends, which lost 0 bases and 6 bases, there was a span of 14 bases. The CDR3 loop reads CAISESRRGKQTQYF. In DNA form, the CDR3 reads TGTGCCATCAGTGAGTCGAGGAGGGGGAAACAGACCCAGTACTTC.

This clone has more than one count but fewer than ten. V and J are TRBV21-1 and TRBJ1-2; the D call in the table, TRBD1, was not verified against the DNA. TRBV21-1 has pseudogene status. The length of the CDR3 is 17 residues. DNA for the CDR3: TGTGCCAGCAGCAAAGGGGACAGCCGTATGGTAAGCATCGTGTACACCTTC. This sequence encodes CASSKGDSRMVSIVYTF.

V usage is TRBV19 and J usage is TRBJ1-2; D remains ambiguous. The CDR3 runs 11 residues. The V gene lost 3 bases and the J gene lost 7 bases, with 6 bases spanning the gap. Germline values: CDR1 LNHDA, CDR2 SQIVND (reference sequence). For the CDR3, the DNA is TGTGCCAGTAGTATCGGGTTTGGCTACACCTTC. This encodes CASSIGFGYTF.

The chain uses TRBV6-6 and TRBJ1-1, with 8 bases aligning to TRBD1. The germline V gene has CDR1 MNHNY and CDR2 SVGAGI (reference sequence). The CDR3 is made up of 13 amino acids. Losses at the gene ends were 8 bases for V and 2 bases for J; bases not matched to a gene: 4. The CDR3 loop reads CASLDRDNTEAFF. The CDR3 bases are TGTGCCAGCCTGGACAGGGATAACACTGAAGCTTTCTTT.

The CDR3 loop reads CASSFQGTYTEAFF. In nucleotides, the CDR3 is TGTGCCAGCAGCTTTCAGGGGACGTACACTGAAGCTTTCTTT. The chain has TRBV7-9 and TRBJ1-1, with D possibly TRBD1 on 6 matching bases. CDR3 length equals 14 residues. Per germline, CDR1 SEHNR and CDR2 FQNEAQ (reference sequence). V shed 3 bases and J shed 3 bases, with 11 bases lying between them.

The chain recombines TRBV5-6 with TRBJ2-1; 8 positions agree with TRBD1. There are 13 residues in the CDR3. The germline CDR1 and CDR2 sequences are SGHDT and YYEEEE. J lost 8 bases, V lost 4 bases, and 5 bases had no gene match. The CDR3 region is CASSIQGAYEQFF. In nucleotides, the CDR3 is TGTGCCAGCAGCATCCAGGGGGCCTATGAGCAGTTCTTC.

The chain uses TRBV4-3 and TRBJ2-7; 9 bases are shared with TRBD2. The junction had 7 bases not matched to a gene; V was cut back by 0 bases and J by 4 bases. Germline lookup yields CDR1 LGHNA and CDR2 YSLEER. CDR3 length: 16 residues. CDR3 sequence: CASSQDKGTSFYEQYF. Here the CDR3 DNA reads TGCGCCAGCAGCCAAGACAAGGGGACTAGCTTTTACGAGCAGTACTTC.

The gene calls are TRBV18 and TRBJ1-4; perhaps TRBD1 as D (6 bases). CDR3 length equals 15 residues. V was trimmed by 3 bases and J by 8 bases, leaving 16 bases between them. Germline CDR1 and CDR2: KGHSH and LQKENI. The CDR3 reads CASSPGLDRGEKLFF. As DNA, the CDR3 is TGTGCCAGCTCACCCGGTCTGGACAGAGGAGAAAAACTGTTTTTT.

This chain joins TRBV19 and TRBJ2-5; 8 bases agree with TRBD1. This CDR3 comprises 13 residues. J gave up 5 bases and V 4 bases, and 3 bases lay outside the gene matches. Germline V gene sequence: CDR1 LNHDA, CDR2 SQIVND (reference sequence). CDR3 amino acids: CASSTGGAETQYF. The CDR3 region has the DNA TGTGCCAGTAGTACAGGGGGCGCGGAGACCCAGTACTTC.